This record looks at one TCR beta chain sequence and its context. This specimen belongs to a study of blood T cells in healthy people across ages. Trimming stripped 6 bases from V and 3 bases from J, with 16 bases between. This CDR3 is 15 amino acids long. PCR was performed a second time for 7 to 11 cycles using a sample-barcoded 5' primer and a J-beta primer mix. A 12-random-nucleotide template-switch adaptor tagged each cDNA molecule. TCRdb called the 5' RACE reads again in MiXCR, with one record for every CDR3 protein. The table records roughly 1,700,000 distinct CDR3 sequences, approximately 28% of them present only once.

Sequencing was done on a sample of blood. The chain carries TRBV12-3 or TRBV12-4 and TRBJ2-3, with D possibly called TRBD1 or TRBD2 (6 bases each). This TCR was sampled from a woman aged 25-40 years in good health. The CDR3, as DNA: TGTGCCAGCAGCTATGACAGGAGGGGTACAGATACGCAGTATTTT. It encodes CASSYDRRGTDTQYF.